A single sample gave rise to the 17 T cell receptor beta chains below, sequenced in a study of blood T cell repertoires in COVID-19 (dated by TCRdb to 2019 to 2021). To prepare the library, the immunoSEQ multiplex PCR assay was applied. This immuneACCESS table, as held by TCRdb, lists in-frame sequences with V and J called but not all clones. Of the missing ones, under half trace to an unresolved V gene in checked studies; the others have no known cause. A total of a few hundred thousand clones appear in this sample, over 75% of them only once. 1.3% of the sample is held by the ten biggest clonotypes. The source material was PBMCs or T cells enriched from blood (not recorded which). These receptors came from a young man who had recovered from COVID-19.

This rearrangement joins TRBV29-1 to TRBJ1-5; the match to TRBD1 covers 7 bases. This CDR3 is built from 13 residues. Unmatched junction bases numbered 6, after V lost 6 bases and J lost 4 bases. CDR1 is SQVTM and CDR2 is ANQGSEA in the germline V gene. The CDR3 DNA reads as TGCAGCGTCGTAACAGGGGTGAATCAGCCCCAGCATTTT. Protein sequence: CSVVTGVNQPQHF. The entire variable domain, with the rest obtained from reference TRBV29-1 and TRBJ1-5, is as follows: SAVISQKPSRDICQRGTSLTIQCQVDSQVTMMFWYRQQPGQSLTLIATANQGSEATYESGFVIDKFPISRPNLTFSTLTVSNMSPEDSSIYLCSVVTGVNQPQHFGDGTRLSIL.

This chain joins TRBV4-1 and TRBJ1-1; weak D call: TRBD1 (5 bases). CDR1 and CDR2 from the germline V gene are MGHRA and YSYEKL. V was cut by 1 base and J by 0 bases, with 9 bases left in between. The CDR3 is 15 residues long. The CDR3 sequence is CASSQAGIMNTEAFF. The CDR3 DNA follows: TGCGCCAGCAGCCAAGCAGGGATAATGAACACTGAAGCTTTCTTT.

The V and J genes are TRBV29-1 and TRBJ1-3, with unresolved D. Germline CDR1 reads SQVTM; CDR2 reads ANQGSEA. V was pared by 5 bases and J by 0 bases, with 11 bases between. This CDR3 has 14 residues. CDR3 sequence reads: CSVSGGISGNTIYF. In nucleotides, the CDR3 is TGCAGCGTTTCGGGCGGGATCTCTGGAAACACCATATATTTT.

The genes are TRBV7-8 and TRBJ1-6; D is perhaps TRBD1 (6 bases). The germline CDR1 and CDR2 sequences are SGHVS and FQNEAQ. The CDR3 length is 14 residues. Trimming stripped 5 bases from V and 7 bases from J, with 12 bases between. The CDR3 loop reads CASSPNQGNSPLHF. The CDR3 DNA follows: TGTGCCAGCAGCCCCAACCAGGGGAATTCACCCCTCCACTTT. Looking up the rest from reference TRBV7-8 and TRBJ1-6 gives the full variable domain: GAGVSQSPRYKVAKRGQDVALRCDPISGHVSLFWYQQALGQGPEFLTYFQNEAQLDKSGLPSDRFFAERPEGSVSTLKIQRTQQEDSAVYLCASSPNQGNSPLHFGNGTRLTVT.

J is TRBJ2-7 and V is TRBV5-1, with D unresolved. The CDR3 is 14 amino acids. Trimming removed 3 bases from V and 0 bases from J, with 10 bases in between. In germline, CDR1 is SGHRS, CDR2 YFSETQ. For the CDR3, the DNA is TGCGCCAGCAGCTCAACGGCAGGCTCCTACGAGCAGTACTTC. This encodes CASSSTAGSYEQYF.

The V and J genes are TRBV10-1 and TRBJ2-3; 10 positions match TRBD2. Germline CDR1 reads WNHNN; CDR2 reads SYGVQD (reference sequence). Trimming removed 5 bases from V and 4 bases from J; junction bases left unmatched: 9. The CDR3 has 16 residues. CDR3 DNA sequence: TGCGCCAGCAGTTCTGGAGCGGGGGGGGGACCAGATACGCAGTATTTT. This codes for CASSSGAGGGPDTQYF.

The V and J genes are TRBV4-2 and TRBJ1-3; no reliable D call. The CDR3 sequence is 13 residues long. From germline, CDR1 is LGHNA and CDR2 YNFKEQ. Trimming cost V 0 bases and J 6 bases, with 6 bases left between them. In DNA form, the CDR3 reads TGTGCCAGCAGCCAAGATTTCGTAAACACCATATATTTT. Protein product: CASSQDFVNTIYF.

This rearrangement joins TRBV12-5 to TRBJ1-5, with 8 bases matching TRBD1. The CDR3 runs to 16 residues. J gave up 2 bases and V 4 bases, and 7 bases lay outside the gene matches. The germline gives CDR1 LGHNT, CDR2 FRNRAP. The CDR3 reads CASGSTGVSGNQPQHF. The DNA for the CDR3 is TGTGCTAGTGGTTCGACAGGGGTGTCGGGCAATCAGCCCCAGCATTTT.

V usage is TRBV6-5 and J usage is TRBJ2-2, with 7 positions matching TRBD1. The germline V gene encodes CDR1 MNHEY and CDR2 SVGAGI. This CDR3 region has 15 residues. The trim removed 5 bases at V and 5 bases at J, leaving 8 bases unmatched. CDR3 loop: CASSLRQGGTGELFF. For the CDR3, the DNA is TGTGCCAGCAGTCTAAGACAGGGTGGTACCGGGGAGCTGTTTTTT.

The genes are TRBV10-1 and TRBJ1-4; D remains unclear. Trimming left V 0 bases short and J 0 bases short, with 17 bases between. Germline CDR1 and CDR2: WNHNN and SYGVQD (reference sequence). The CDR3 sequence is 19 residues long. Here the CDR3 reads CASSESNTLEGATNEKLFF. CDR3 bases: TGCGCCAGCAGTGAGTCGAACACCCTTGAGGGTGCAACTAATGAAAAACTGTTTTTT.

This clone was observed a handful of times. As DNA, the CDR3 is TGTGCCAGCAGTTCGGGACAGTTTTACGAGCAGTACTTC. Translation: CASSSGQFYEQYF. This chain connects TRBV2 to TRBJ2-7; 7 nucleotides line up with TRBD1. This CDR3 comprises 13 residues. Germline values: CDR1 SNHLY, CDR2 FYNNEI. Germline trimming cut 5 bases from V and 4 bases from J; bases unmatched to any gene: 5.

The genes are TRBV4-1 and TRBJ2-3; possible D gene TRBD1, 5 bases. The germline gives CDR1 MGHRA, CDR2 YSYEKL. This CDR3 has 15 residues. The V and J ends lost 1 base and 3 bases respectively, with 11 bases between them. The CDR3 bases are TGCGCCAGCAGCCAAGGAAAGGGGTGGACAGATACGCAGTATTTT. Its translation is CASSQGKGWTDTQYF.

V is TRBV5-6 and J is TRBJ2-7; TRBD1 might be the D (5 bases). Germline loops: CDR1 SGHDT, CDR2 YYEEEE. CDR3 length: 12 amino acids. V lost 4 bases and J lost 3, with 8 bases in between. In nucleotides, the CDR3 is TGTGCCAGCAGCGTGGACAACTACGAGCAGTACTTC. It yields the protein CASSVDNYEQYF.

V usage is TRBV5-1 and J usage is TRBJ2-1, with 8 bases lining up with TRBD2. Trimming removed 4 bases from V and 2 bases from J; junction bases left unmatched: 5. CDR1 SGHRS and CDR2 YFSETQ come from the germline V gene. CDR3 length: 15 residues. CDR3 bases: TGCGCCAGCAGCCGTAGCGGGGCGGCCTACAATGAGCAGTTCTTC. This codes for CASSRSGAAYNEQFF.

V gene TRBV5-1 combines with J gene TRBJ1-1; 7 bases are shared with TRBD1. The CDR3 has 13 residues. The trim removed 2 bases at V and 5 bases at J, leaving 3 bases unmatched. Per germline, CDR1 SGHRS and CDR2 YFSETQ. The CDR3 nucleotides are TGCGCCAGCAGCTTCAGGGGGGAAACTGAAGCTTTCTTT. It codes for CASSFRGETEAFF.

V usage is TRBV19 and J usage is TRBJ2-7, with TRBD2 identical over 10 bases. Trimming removed 6 bases from V and 3 bases from J; junction bases left unmatched: 11. CDR3 length equals 16 residues. The germline V gene encodes CDR1 LNHDA and CDR2 SQIVND (reference sequence). The CDR3 DNA reads as TGTGCCAGTAGACTAGCGGGGACGACTGGGGACTACGAGCAGTACTTC. Protein product: CASRLAGTTGDYEQYF.

The rearrangement uses TRBV4-3 and TRBJ1-2; unclear D gene. Trimming stripped 0 bases from V and 3 bases from J, with 17 bases between. The CDR3 covers 17 residues. Germline CDR1 is LGHNA and CDR2 is YSLEER. This chain's CDR3 is CASSQEWVGRRDYGYTF. The CDR3 DNA reads TGCGCCAGCAGCCAAGAATGGGTAGGAAGGAGGGACTATGGCTACACCTTC.